This T cell receptor (beta chain) emerged from a study of response to subunit inactivated influenza vaccine. This clonotype was observed many times. The CDR3 sequence is 14 residues long. CDR1 and CDR2 from the germline V gene are MNHNS and SASEGT. With V trimmed by 6 bases and J by 0 bases, 5 bases remained unmatched. TCRdb passed the RT-PCR reads through MiXCR, listing each CDR3 protein once. Seen here are a few hundred thousand distinct CDR3 sequences, roughly 15% observed once, and the top ten hold around 10%. The material sequenced was PBMCs from blood, taken 12 days after vaccination. The V call is TRBV6-1, the J call TRBJ2-7; 7 nucleotides align to TRBD2. This TCR derives from a man aged 50-59 years who received an inactivated influenza vaccine. As DNA, the CDR3 is TGTGCCAGCAGCCACGGCGGGAGCTCCTACGAGCAGTACTTC. Protein sequence: CASSHGGSSYEQYF.